This TCR beta chain was retrieved from a study of blood T cells in healthy people across ages. The germline V gene encodes CDR1 SGDLS and CDR2 YYNGEE. CDR3 size: 13 residues. Deletions cut 7 bases from V and 5 bases from J, with 15 bases between. Next came a second PCR, run for roughly 6 to 11 cycles, which used a sample-barcoded 5' primer along with a J-beta primer mix. TCRdb reprocessed the 5' RACE reads via MiXCR and lists one record per CDR3 protein. The sample has roughly 1 million distinct CDR3 sequences, about 25% seen once. This sample also belongs to another study, concerning T cells of mothers and their children. That paper notes: cDNA was made from all extracted RNA, approximately 1.5 ug per 15 ul.

The chain couples TRBV9 to TRBJ1-1, with a tentative D call TRBD1 (5 bases). The sample taken for sequencing was blood. The origin of this receptor is a girl aged 2 to 10 in good health. For the CDR3, the DNA is TGTGCCAGCGGGGCGGGGGGAAAAACTGAAGCTTTCTTT. This encodes CASGAGGKTEAFF.